The sequence of this TCR beta chain was determined in a study of control samples from healthy donors and cancer patients. TCRdb's copy holds only in-frame clones and misses some; the assay was immunoSEQ multiplex PCR. This repertoire shows some 97,000 clones, about 88% found once; its top ten account for over 15%. The CDR3 loop spans 15 amino acids. CDR1 and CDR2 (germline): MNHEY, SVGAGI. J gave up 4 bases and V 5 bases, and 7 bases lay outside the gene matches. This chain uses TRBV6-5 with TRBJ2-2; 7 bases match TRBD1. Sequencing was carried out using blood. The clonotype comes from a woman between 50 and 59 years old in good health. CDR3 loop: CASSPPTGLTGELFF. The CDR3 coding sequence is TGTGCCAGCAGTCCACCGACAGGGCTCACCGGGGAGCTGTTTTTT.